These 12 T cell receptor beta chains came from one sample sequenced in a study of T cell responses to AZD1222 COVID-19 vaccine. Produced via immunoSEQ multiplex PCR; TCRdb's table is partial and in-frame only. The sample holds about 160,000 clones; roughly 90% are singletons and the top ten take 3% to 3.5%. The material was peripheral blood, obtained 28 days after the second AZD1222 dose. The source is an adult who received the AZD1222 COVID-19 vaccine.

The chain couples TRBV7-8 to TRBJ1-4; weak D call: TRBD1 (5 bases). V lost 3 bases to trimming and J lost 5 bases, with 19 bases between them. In germline, CDR1 is SGHVS, CDR2 FQNEAQ. The CDR3 has 17 residues. CDR3 amino acids: CASSFTGPGLGNEKLFF. As DNA, the CDR3 is TGTGCCAGCAGCTTTACGGGGCCCGGATTGGGGAATGAAAAACTGTTTTTT.

V and J are TRBV30 and TRBJ2-7; the match to TRBD1 covers 9 bases. The V gene end was trimmed by 0 bases and the J gene end by 2 bases; junction bases not matched to a gene: 14. Germline V gene sequence: CDR1 GTSNPN, CDR2 SVGIG (reference sequence). The CDR3 spans 18 residues. CDR3 in DNA: TGTGCCTGGAGTGTACGGCGGGTACCGGGACAGGGAACCTACGAGCAGTACTTC. This translates into CAWSVRRVPGQGTYEQYF. The entire variable domain, with the rest obtained from reference TRBV30 and TRBJ2-7, is as follows: SQTIHQWPATLVQPVGSPLSLECTVEGTSNPNLYWYRQAAGRGLQLLFYSVGIGQISSEVPQNLSASRPQDRQFILSSKKLLLSDSGFYLCAWSVRRVPGQGTYEQYFGPGTRLTVT.

The chain carries TRBV19 and TRBJ2-7; D might be TRBD2 (5 bases). Germline V lookup: CDR1 LNHDA, CDR2 SQIVND (reference sequence). V lost 3 bases to trimming and J lost 3 bases, with 12 bases between them. This CDR3 contains 14 residues. This chain's CDR3 is CASSISHGDYEQYF. CDR3 bases: TGTGCCAGTAGTATTAGTCACGGGGACTACGAGCAGTACTTC.

The chain uses TRBV6-5 and TRBJ2-1; weak D call: TRBD2 (6 bases). Germline V gene sequence: CDR1 MNHEY, CDR2 SVGAGI. V gave up 4 bases and J gave up 2 bases, with 12 bases separating them. This CDR3 has 15 residues. The CDR3 sequence: CASSFRLGAYNEQFF. Written as DNA, the CDR3 is TGTGCCAGCAGTTTCCGACTAGGAGCCTACAATGAGCAGTTCTTC.

The DNA for the CDR3 is TGTGCCAGCAGTCCTCGGACTAGCAGCGGGACCCAGTACTTC. The encoded protein is CASSPRTSSGTQYF. V and J are TRBV2 and TRBJ2-5; the match to TRBD2 covers 8 bases. V was clipped by 5 bases and J by 7 bases; unmatched bases: 9. This CDR3 comprises 14 residues. Germline loops: CDR1 SNHLY, CDR2 FYNNEI.

V and J are TRBV11-2 and TRBJ2-7, with D possibly matching TRBD1 (5 bases). Deletions cut 5 bases from V and 0 bases from J, with 17 bases between. This CDR3 has 16 amino acids. The germline CDR1 and CDR2 sequences are SGHAT and FQNNGV. DNA for the CDR3: TGTGCCAGCAGCCCCCGTAGGGGCGGCAGCTCCTACGAGCAGTACTTC. It is translated as CASSPRRGGSSYEQYF.

The chain links TRBV12-3 or TRBV12-4 to TRBJ1-2; unclear D gene. The CDR3 is made up of 13 amino acids. V shed 3 bases and J shed 3 bases, with 8 bases lying between them. CDR3 DNA sequence: TGTGCCAGCAGTTTTACAAGTTACTATGGCTACACCTTC. Translation gives CASSFTSYYGYTF.

A remark on this clone: At one end the junction does not follow the germline gene, possibly because of a read error. V gene TRBV6-5 combines with J gene TRBJ2-7; TRBD2 aligns across 12 bases. In germline, CDR1 is MNHEY, CDR2 SVGAGI. The CDR3 runs 16 residues. The CDR3 loop is CASSHSLAGGPGEQYF. As DNA, the CDR3 is TGTGCCAGCAGTCACTCGCTAGCGGGAGGGCCGGGGGAGCAGTACTTC.

The chain couples TRBV19 to TRBJ1-1; D unresolved. This CDR3 comprises 18 residues. Germline loops: CDR1 LNHDA, CDR2 SQIVND (reference sequence). V dropped 4 bases and J dropped 2 bases, with 23 bases sitting between them. The CDR3 here is CASSNPVSGFFKNTEAFF. The CDR3 coding sequence is TGTGCCAGTAGTAATCCAGTATCTGGTTTCTTTAAAAACACTGAAGCTTTCTTT.

V gene TRBV6-2 or TRBV6-3 combines with J gene TRBJ2-5, with D possibly matching TRBD2 (7 bases). V lost 4 bases and J lost 5, with 17 bases in between. Per the germline V gene, CDR1 is MNHEY and CDR2 is SVGEGT. The CDR3 spans 15 residues. The CDR3 DNA reads TGTGCCAGCAGTTCTCGACGGGGGGCTTTTGAGACCCAGTACTTC. The encoded protein is CASSSRRGAFETQYF.

Note on this clone: The same CDR3 is also encoded by other DNA sequences in this sample. The gene calls are TRBV5-1 and TRBJ1-2; 9 bases are shared with TRBD1. V lost 4 bases to trimming and J lost 4 bases; unmatched junction nucleotides: 2. From germline, CDR1 is SGHRS and CDR2 YFSETQ. The CDR3 spans 13 residues. Here the CDR3 DNA reads TGCGCCAGCAGCCCGGGACAGGGCTATGGCTACACCTTC. Translation gives CASSPGQGYGYTF.

The chain carries TRBV11-3 and TRBJ1-5, with 10 positions matching TRBD1. CDR3 length: 17 residues. Germline values: CDR1 SGHNT, CDR2 YENEEA. Trimming cost V 5 bases and J 6 bases; bases outside gene matches: 13. The CDR3 sequence: CASSLRQGAVICQPQHF. The CDR3 DNA is TGTGCCAGCAGCCTCCGACAGGGGGCCGTAATATGTCAGCCCCAGCATTTT.